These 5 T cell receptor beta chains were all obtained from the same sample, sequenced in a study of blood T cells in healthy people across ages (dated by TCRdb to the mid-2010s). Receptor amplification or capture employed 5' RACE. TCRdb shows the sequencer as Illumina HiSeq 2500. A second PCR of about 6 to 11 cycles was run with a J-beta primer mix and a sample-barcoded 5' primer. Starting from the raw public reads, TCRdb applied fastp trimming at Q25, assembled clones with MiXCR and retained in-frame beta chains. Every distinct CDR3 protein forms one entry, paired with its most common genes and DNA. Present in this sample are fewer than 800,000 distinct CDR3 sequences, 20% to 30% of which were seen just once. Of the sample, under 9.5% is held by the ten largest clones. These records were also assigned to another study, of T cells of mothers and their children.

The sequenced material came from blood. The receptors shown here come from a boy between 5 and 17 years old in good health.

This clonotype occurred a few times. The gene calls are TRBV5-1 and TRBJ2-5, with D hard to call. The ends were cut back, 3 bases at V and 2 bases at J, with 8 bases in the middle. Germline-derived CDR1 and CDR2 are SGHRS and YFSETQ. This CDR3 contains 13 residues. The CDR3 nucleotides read TGCGCCAGCAGCTCGGCAGAGCAAGAGACCCAGTACTTC. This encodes CASSSAEQETQYF.

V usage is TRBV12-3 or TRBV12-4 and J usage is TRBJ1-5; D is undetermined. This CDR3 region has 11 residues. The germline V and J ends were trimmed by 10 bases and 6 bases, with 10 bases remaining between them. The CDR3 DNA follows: TGTGCCACCGGGAGAGGTCAGCCCCAGCATTTT. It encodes CATGRGQPQHF.

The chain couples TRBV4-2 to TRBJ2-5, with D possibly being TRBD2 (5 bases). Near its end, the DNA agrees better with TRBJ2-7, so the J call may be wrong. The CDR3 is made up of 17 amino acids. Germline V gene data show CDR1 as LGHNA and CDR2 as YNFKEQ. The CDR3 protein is CASSPAARALFSYEQYF. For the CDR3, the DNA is TGTGCCAGCAGCCCAGCCGCGAGGGCGCTCTTCTCCTACGAGCAGTACTTC.

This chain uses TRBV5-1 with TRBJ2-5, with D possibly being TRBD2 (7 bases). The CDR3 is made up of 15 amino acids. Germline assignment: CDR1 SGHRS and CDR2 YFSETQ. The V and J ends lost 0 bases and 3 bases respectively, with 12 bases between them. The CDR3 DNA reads TGCGCCAGCAGCTTGGCCGTAGGGGGGGAAGAGACCCAGTACTTC. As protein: CASSLAVGGEETQYF. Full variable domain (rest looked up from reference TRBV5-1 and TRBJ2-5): KAGVTQTPRYLIKTRGQQVTLSCSPISGHRSVSWYQQTPGQGLQFLFEYFSETQRNKGNFPGRFSGRQFSNSRSEMNVSTLELGDSALYLCASSLAVGGEETQYFGPGTRLLVL.

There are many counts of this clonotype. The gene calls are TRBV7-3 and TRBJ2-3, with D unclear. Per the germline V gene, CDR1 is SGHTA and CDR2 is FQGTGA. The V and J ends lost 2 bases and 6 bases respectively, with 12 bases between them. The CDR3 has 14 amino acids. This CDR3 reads CASSLLSTADTQYF. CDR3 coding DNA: TGTGCCAGCAGCTTATTATCCACCGCCGATACGCAGTATTTT.